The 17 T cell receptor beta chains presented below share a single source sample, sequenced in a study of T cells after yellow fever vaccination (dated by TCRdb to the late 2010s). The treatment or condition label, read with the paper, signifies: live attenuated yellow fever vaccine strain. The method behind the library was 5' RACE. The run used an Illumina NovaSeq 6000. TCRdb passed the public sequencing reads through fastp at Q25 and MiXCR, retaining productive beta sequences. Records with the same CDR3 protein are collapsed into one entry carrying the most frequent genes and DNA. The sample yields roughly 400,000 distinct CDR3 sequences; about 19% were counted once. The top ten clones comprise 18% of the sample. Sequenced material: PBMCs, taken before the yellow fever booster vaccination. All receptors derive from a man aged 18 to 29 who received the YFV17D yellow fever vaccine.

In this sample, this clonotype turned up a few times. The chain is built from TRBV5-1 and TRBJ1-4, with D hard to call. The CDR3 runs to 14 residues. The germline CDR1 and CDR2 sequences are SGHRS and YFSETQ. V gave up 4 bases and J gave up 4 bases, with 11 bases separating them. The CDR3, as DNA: TGCGCCAGCAGCCAGACCCCGGGTAATGAAAAACTGTTTTTT. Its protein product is CASSQTPGNEKLFF. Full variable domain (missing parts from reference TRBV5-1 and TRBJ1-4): KAGVTQTPRYLIKTRGQQVTLSCSPISGHRSVSWYQQTPGQGLQFLFEYFSETQRNKGNFPGRFSGRQFSNSRSEMNVSTLELGDSALYLCASSQTPGNEKLFFGSGTQLSVL.

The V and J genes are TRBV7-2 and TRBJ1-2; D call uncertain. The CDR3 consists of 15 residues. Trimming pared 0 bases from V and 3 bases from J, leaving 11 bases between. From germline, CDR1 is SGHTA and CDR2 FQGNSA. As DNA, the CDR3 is TGTGCCAGCAGCTTAGCGCCAGGCTGGGACTATGGCTACACCTTC. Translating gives CASSLAPGWDYGYTF.

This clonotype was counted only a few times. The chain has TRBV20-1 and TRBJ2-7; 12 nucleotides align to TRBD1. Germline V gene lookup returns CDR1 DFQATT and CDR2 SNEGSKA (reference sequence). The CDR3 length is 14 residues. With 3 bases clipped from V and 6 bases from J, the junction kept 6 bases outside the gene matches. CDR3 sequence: CSASYGTGGSEQYV. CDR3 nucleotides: TGCAGTGCTAGTTACGGGACAGGGGGCAGCGAGCAGTACGTC.

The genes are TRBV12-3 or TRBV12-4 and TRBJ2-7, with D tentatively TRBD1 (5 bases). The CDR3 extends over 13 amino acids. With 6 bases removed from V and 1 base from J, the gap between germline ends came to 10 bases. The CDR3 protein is CASSTDTSYEQYV. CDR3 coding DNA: TGTGCCAGCAGCACGGACACATCCTACGAGCAGTACGTC.

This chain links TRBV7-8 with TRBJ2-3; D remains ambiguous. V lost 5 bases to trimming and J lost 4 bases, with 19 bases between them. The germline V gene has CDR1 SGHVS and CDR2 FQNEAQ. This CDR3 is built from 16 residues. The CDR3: CASSPPVTGQADTQYF. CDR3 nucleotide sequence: TGTGCCAGCAGCCCCCCGGTAACCGGGCAAGCAGATACGCAGTATTTT.

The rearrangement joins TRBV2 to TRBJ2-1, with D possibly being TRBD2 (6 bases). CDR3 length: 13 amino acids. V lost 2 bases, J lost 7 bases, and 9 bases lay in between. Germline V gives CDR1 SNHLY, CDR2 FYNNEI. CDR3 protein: CASSERRGNEQFF. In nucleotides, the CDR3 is TGTGCCAGCAGTGAACGGCGGGGAAATGAGCAGTTCTTC.

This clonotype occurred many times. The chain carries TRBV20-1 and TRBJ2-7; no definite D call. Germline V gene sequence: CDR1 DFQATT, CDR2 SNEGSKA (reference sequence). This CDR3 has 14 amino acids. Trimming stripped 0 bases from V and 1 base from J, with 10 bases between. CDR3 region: CSARDFRLSYEQYF. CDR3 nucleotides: TGCAGTGCTAGAGATTTTAGACTTTCCTACGAGCAGTACTTC.

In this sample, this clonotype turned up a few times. The CDR3 reads CASRVPLAGLDTQYF. In nucleotides, the CDR3 is TGTGCCAGCAGGGTCCCACTAGCGGGGCTAGATACGCAGTATTTT. The chain uses TRBV28 and TRBJ2-3; TRBD2 matches 10 bases. CDR3 length equals 15 residues. Germline V gives CDR1 MDHEN, CDR2 SYDVKM. The V gene end was trimmed by 6 bases and the J gene end by 5 bases; junction bases not matched to a gene: 8.

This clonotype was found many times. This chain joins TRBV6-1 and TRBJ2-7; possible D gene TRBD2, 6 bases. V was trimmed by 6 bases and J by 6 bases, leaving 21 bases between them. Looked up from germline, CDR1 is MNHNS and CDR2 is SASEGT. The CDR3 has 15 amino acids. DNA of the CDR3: TGTGCCAGCAGGACCCCGGGACTGAACGTCCTCGAGCAGTACTTC. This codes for CASRTPGLNVLEQYF.

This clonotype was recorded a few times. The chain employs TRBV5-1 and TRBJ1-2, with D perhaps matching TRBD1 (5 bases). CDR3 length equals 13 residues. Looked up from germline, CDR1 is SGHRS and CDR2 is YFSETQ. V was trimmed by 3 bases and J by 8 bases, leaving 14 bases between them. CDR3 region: CASSSPGENGYTF. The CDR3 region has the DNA TGCGCCAGCAGCTCGCCGGGGGAGAACGGCTACACCTTC. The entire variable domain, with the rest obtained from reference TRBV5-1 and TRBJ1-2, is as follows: KAGVTQTPRYLIKTRGQQVTLSCSPISGHRSVSWYQQTPGQGLQFLFEYFSETQRNKGNFPGRFSGRQFSNSRSEMNVSTLELGDSALYLCASSSPGENGYTFGSGTRLTVV.

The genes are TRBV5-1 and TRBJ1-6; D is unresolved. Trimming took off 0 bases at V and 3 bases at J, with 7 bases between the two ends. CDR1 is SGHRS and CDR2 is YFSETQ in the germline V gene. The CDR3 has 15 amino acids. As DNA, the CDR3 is TGCGCCAGCAGCTTGGGGGTAGACTATAATTCACCCCTCCACTTT. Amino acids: CASSLGVDYNSPLHF.

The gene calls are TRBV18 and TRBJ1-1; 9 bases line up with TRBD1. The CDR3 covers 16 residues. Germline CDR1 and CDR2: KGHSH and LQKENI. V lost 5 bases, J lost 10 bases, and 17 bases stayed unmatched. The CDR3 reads CASSISGTGLSNGAFF. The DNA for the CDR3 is TGTGCCAGCTCAATCTCCGGGACAGGGTTGTCTAACGGAGCTTTCTTT.

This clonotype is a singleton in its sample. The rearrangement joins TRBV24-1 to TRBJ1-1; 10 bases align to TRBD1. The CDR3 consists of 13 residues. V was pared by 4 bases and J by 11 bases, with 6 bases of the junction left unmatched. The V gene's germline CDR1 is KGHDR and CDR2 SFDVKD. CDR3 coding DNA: TGTGCCACCAGTGACCCCGGGACAGGGGAGGCTTTCTTT. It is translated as CATSDPGTGEAFF.

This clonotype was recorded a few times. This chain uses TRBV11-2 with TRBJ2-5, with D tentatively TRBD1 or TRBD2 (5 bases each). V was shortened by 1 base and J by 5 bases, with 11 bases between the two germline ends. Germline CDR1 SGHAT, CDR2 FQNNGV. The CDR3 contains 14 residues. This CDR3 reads CASSLGPGRETQYF. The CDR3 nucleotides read TGTGCCAGCAGCTTAGGACCGGGGCGGGAGACCCAGTACTTC.

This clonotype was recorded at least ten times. This CDR3 is CASSLRADTQYF. The CDR3 region has the DNA TGTGCCAGCAGCTTAAGGGCAGATACGCAGTATTTT. This chain uses TRBV7-2 with TRBJ2-3; D call uncertain. Germline CDR1 SGHTA, CDR2 FQGNSA. Between the trimmed V and J ends, which lost 2 bases and 4 bases, there was a span of 4 bases. This CDR3 is built from 12 residues.

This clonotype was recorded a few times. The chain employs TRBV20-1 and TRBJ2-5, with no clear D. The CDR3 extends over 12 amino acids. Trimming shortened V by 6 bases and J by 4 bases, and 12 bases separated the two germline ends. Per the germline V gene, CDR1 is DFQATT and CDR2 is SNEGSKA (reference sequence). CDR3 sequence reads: CSAPRWGETQYF. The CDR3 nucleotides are TGCAGTGCCCCCCGGTGGGGAGAGACCCAGTACTTC.

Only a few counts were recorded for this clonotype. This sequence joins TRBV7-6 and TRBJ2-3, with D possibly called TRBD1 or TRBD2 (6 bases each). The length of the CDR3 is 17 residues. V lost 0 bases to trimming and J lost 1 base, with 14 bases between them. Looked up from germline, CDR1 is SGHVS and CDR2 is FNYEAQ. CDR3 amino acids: CASSLALTGAGTDTQYF. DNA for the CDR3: TGTGCCAGCAGCTTAGCCCTAACGGGGGCGGGCACAGATACGCAGTATTTT. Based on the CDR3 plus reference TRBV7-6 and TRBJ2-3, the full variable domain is GAGVSQSPRYKVTKRGQDVALRCDPISGHVSLYWYRQALGQGPEFLTYFNYEAQQDKSGLPNDRFSAERPEGSISTLTIQRTEQRDSAMYRCASSLALTGAGTDTQYFGPGTRLTVL.